This is a list of T cell receptor beta chains from one sample in a study of cytomegalovirus exposure and HLA in healthy donors. TCRdb's table, derived via immunoSEQ multiplex PCR, lists solely in-frame clones and lacks some. The table has about 200,000 clones, about three quarters seen once; the top ten hold 1.5% to 2%. The sample comprised PBMCs. The source is a young man in good health and CMV-seronegative. Both conserved end residues are part of each CDR3. The D gene is left open where the match is weak. Clone sizes are given selectively: once, few, many, or a class where the clone is expanded.

>-|TRBJ1-1|-|TRBV12-1
CASSLDQDKDTEAFF
TGTGCCAGCAGCCTTGATCAGGACAAGGACACTGAAGCTTTCTTT
>few|TRBJ1-2|-|TRBV2
CASSEAVPLGDGYTF
TGTGCCAGCAGTGAAGCGGTACCACTCGGGGATGGCTACACCTTC
>-|TRBJ2-7|TRBD1|TRBV5-1
CASSLVASGTEVYEQYF
TGCGCCAGCAGCTTGGTTGCTTCCGGGACAGAGGTCTACGAGCAGTACTTC
>-|TRBJ1-4|TRBD1|TRBV5-1
CASSGGTGIPTNEKLFF
TGCGCCAGCAGCGGGGGGACAGGGATTCCAACTAATGAAAAACTGTTTTTT
>few|TRBJ2-7|TRBD1|TRBV4-3
CASSQGGDRGLSEQYF
TGCGCCAGCAGCCAAGGAGGGGACAGGGGCTTGAGTGAGCAGTACTTC
>-|TRBJ1-1|TRBD1|TRBV27
CASSLTGGTEAFF
TGTGCCAGCAGCTTAACAGGGGGCACCGAAGCTTTCTTT
>-|TRBJ2-1|-|TRBV5-1
CASSLEQINNEQFF
TGCGCCAGCAGCTTGGAACAGATTAACAATGAGCAGTTCTTC
>-|TRBJ1-5|-|TRBV7-2
CASSRKVRFFSNQPQHF
TGTGCCAGCAGCCGAAAAGTGCGTTTTTTTAGCAATCAGCCCCAGCATTTT
>many|TRBJ2-7|TRBD1|TRBV6-1
CASTNGVRGHYEQYF
TGTGCCAGCACTAATGGGGTAAGGGGGCACTACGAGCAGTACTTC
>-|TRBJ2-7|TRBD1|TRBV4-3
CASSQFTGAYEQYF
TGCGCCAGCAGCCAATTCACAGGGGCCTACGAGCAGTACTTC